The source of this T cell receptor (beta chain) is a study of blood T cells in healthy people across ages. Study-wide points: In older individuals, TCR beta diversity per million T cells was lower, falling roughly linearly with age.

CDR3 length equals 15 residues. In germline, CDR1 is LGHNA, CDR2 YSLEER. Trimming stripped 1 base from V and 4 bases from J, with 13 bases between. Notes on this clonotype: Its antigen remains unidentified. This may come from a read error, since a much larger clone is one base off.

PCR was performed a second time for about 7 to 12 cycles using a sample-barcoded 5' primer and a J-beta primer mix. One entry per CDR3 protein, called by TCRdb with MiXCR from the 5' RACE reads. The sample records about 930,000 distinct CDR3 sequences, almost 30% being singletons. These data were also filed under a second study, of T cells of mothers and their children.

The gene calls are TRBV4-3 and TRBJ1-2; maybe TRBD1 (6 bases). The sequence was obtained from a woman between 40 and 55 years old in good health. The source material was blood. CDR3 DNA: TGCGCCAGCAGCCAAGTAAGGGGGAAGGGCTATGGCTACACCTTC. It translates to CASSQVRGKGYGYTF.